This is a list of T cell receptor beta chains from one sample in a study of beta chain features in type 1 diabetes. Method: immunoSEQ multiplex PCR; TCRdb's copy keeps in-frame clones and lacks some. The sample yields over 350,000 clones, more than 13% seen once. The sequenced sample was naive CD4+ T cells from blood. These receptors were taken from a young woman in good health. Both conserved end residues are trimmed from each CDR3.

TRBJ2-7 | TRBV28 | ASRSSVYEQY
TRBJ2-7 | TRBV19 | ATTSGQSDEQY
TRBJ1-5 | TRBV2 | ASSLGLSASDNQPQH
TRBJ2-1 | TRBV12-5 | ASGLGLAVLNEQF
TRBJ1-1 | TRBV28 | ASSLWTGSMNTEAF
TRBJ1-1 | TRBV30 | AWSIRFTEAF
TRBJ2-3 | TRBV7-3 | ASSYSKGPTDTQY
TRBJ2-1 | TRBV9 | ASSVGLGFLNEQF
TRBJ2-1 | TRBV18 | ASSPGQGFNEQF
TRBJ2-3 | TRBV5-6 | ASRPLALSTDTQY
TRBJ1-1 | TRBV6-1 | ASRNQGWTEAF
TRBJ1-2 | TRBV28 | ASSLGQGYGYT
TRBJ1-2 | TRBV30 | AWSRTGLDT
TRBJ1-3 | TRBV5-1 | ASSYNRIQGASGNTIY
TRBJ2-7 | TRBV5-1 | ASSLVAASYEQY
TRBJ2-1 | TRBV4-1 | ASSQEGTSGIMYEQF
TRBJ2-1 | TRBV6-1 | ASSEMEAVWFPNEQF
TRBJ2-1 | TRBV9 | ASSSPDPLAEQF
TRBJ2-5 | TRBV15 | ATSRDTAVKTQY
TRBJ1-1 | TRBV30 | AWSVIRTGFGPNTEAF
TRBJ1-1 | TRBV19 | ASTLPGVNTEAF
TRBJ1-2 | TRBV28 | ASSSSYGYT
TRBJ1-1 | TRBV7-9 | ASSITGGAYTEAF
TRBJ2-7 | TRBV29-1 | SVGAGGSYEQY
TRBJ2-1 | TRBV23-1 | ASSQSSLAGAPLNEQF
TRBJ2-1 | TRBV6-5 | ASRLAGGYYNEQF
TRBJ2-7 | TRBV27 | ASRLAGTYEQY
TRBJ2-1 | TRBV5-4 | ASSLSVLAGDSGYEQF
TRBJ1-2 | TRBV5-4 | ASSSRTGNYGYT
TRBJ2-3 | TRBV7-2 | ASRRQGVGTDTQY
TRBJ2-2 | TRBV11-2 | ASSTQGALTGELF
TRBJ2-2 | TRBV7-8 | ASSYTSGGDTGELF
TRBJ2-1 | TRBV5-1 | ASSLGVGSYNEQF
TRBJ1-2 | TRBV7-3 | ASSPRTGEGYT
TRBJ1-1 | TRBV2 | ASSSYREGF
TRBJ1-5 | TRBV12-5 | ASGRGDQPQH
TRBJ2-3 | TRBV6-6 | ASSYQRPRDTQY
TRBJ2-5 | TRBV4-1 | ASSRRTSGSEETQY
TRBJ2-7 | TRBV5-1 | ASSSSNQGEQY
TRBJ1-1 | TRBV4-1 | ASSPTANGLNTEAF
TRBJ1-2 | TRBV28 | ASSFEGLTANCT